This T cell receptor beta chain derives from a study of T-cell reconstitution after alpha-beta-depleted transplantation in children. Study-wide points: T-cell numbers and diversity one year post-transplant derived largely from freshly generated T cells.

Unique molecular identifiers were built into the TCRbeta library. Using its own MiXCR run on the PCR reads, TCRdb lists one record per CDR3 protein. This sample carries about 830,000 distinct CDR3 sequences, 16% of them seen once, and the ten largest clones take just under 5%. This clonotype was detected a few times. What it binds is not known. CDR1 and CDR2 (germline): DFQATT, SNEGSKA (reference sequence). The germline V and J ends were trimmed by 6 bases and 4 bases, with 15 bases remaining between them. CDR3 length: 13 residues. The sequencing used PBMCs, mostly from graft donor cells, collected 360 days after TCRalphabeta/CD19-depleted stem cell transplant. The gene calls are TRBV20-1 and TRBJ1-2; the D gene is possibly TRBD1 (5 bases). The TCR sequence derives from a male patient between 10 and 17 years old who had a stem cell transplant for acute lymphoblastic leukemia, so the T cells may come from the graft donor. The CDR3 is CSAQPSGIYGYTF. The CDR3 DNA reads TGCAGTGCCCAACCTTCAGGGATCTATGGCTACACCTTC.